These 16 T cell receptor beta chains were all obtained from the same sample, sequenced in a study of shared clonotypes between healthy human individuals. The repertoire was sequenced with immunoSEQ multiplex PCR; TCRdb's copy has only in-frame clones and lacks some. The sample carries some 2.1 million clones, 85% to 95% recorded once. The sequencing sample was made of naive CD4+ T cells sorted from blood. Subset: CD45RA+ positively selected. The receptors stem from a man aged 18-30 years in good health.

V usage is TRBV5-1 and J usage is TRBJ2-4; 10 bases match TRBD1. The V and J ends lost 5 bases and 7 bases, in that order; junction bases with no gene match: 9. The CDR3 length is 15 residues. Germline CDR1 SGHRS, CDR2 YFSETQ. CDR3 DNA: TGCGCCAGCAGACCCGGGACAGGGGAGGGGAACATTCAGTACTTC. Protein product: CASRPGTGEGNIQYF. Drawing the rest from reference TRBV5-1 and TRBJ2-4, the complete variable domain is KAGVTQTPRYLIKTRGQQVTLSCSPISGHRSVSWYQQTPGQGLQFLFEYFSETQRNKGNFPGRFSGRQFSNSRSEMNVSTLELGDSALYLCASRPGTGEGNIQYFGAGTRLSVL.

This chain links TRBV7-8 with TRBJ2-2, with 9 nucleotides matching TRBD1. The CDR3 contains 18 residues. With V trimmed by 3 bases and J by 3 bases, 11 bases remained unmatched. Germline CDR1 reads SGHVS; CDR2 reads FQNEAQ. The CDR3: CASSFVDSGTGYTGELFF. CDR3 DNA: TGTGCCAGCAGCTTCGTAGATTCCGGGACAGGGTACACCGGGGAGCTGTTTTTT.

A single count supports this clone. The gene calls are TRBV6-6 and TRBJ2-3; the D gene is possibly TRBD2 (7 bases). The CDR3 is 15 amino acids. In germline, CDR1 is MNHNY, CDR2 SVGAGI (reference sequence). V was clipped by 3 bases and J by 4 bases, with 14 bases between them. The CDR3 DNA follows: TGTGCCAGCAGTTATGGCGGGGGCGGGTCAGATACGCAGTATTTT. It encodes CASSYGGGGSDTQYF.

This clone was counted once. The chain has TRBV20-1 and TRBJ1-3, with D hard to call. The V gene lost 7 bases and the J gene lost 2 bases, with 6 bases spanning the gap. Germline V CDR1 and CDR2: DFQATT, SNEGSKA (reference sequence). The CDR3 has 11 residues. The CDR3 nucleotides read TGCAGTGGCCTAACTGGAAACACCATATATTTT. Its translation is CSGLTGNTIYF.

In this sample, this clone turned up a few times. The rearrangement joins TRBV4-1 to TRBJ1-5; D not certain. Looked up from germline, CDR1 is MGHRA and CDR2 is YSYEKL. The CDR3 is 17 residues long. Trimming removed 1 base at V and 0 bases at J, with 13 bases between. The CDR3 sequence: CASSQGPGQLSNQPQHF. The CDR3 coding sequence is TGCGCCAGCAGCCAAGGCCCGGGTCAGCTTAGCAATCAGCCCCAGCATTTT.

The rearrangement joins TRBV5-4 to TRBJ1-1; D is uncertain. From germline, CDR1 is SGHNT and CDR2 YYREEE (reference sequence). CDR3 length: 14 amino acids. Trimming removed 5 bases at V and 1 base at J, with 12 bases between. The CDR3 DNA reads TGTGCCAGCAGTTACCACTCCTGGAACACTGAAGCTTTCTTT. It codes for CASSYHSWNTEAFF.

The genes are TRBV4-1 and TRBJ1-6, with D possibly matching TRBD1 (5 bases). Germline CDR1 reads MGHRA; CDR2 reads YSYEKL. V gave up 4 bases and J gave up 9 bases, with 22 bases separating them. The CDR3 has 17 amino acids. The CDR3 reads CASSLSGGGEVRSPLHF. The CDR3 DNA sequence: TGCGCCAGCAGCCTTTCCGGGGGTGGGGAAGTCCGTTCACCCCTCCACTTT.

This chain links TRBV10-1 with TRBJ2-4, with D possibly called TRBD1 or TRBD2 (5 bases each). V dropped 6 bases and J dropped 8 bases, with 17 bases sitting between them. This CDR3 spans 14 amino acids. The germline CDR1 and CDR2 sequences are WNHNN and SYGVQD (reference sequence). The CDR3 region has the DNA TGCGCCAGCAGCCCGGGACCCCCCTCGTACATTCAGTACTTC. Translated, it gives CASSPGPPSYIQYF.

V is TRBV29-1 and J is TRBJ1-4; 9 nucleotides align to TRBD1. V gave up 6 bases and J gave up 5 bases; unmatched junction bases: 7. The CDR3 has 14 amino acids. Germline V gene data show CDR1 as SQVTM and CDR2 as ANQGSEA. The CDR3 spells CSVKTGTGNEKLFF. The CDR3 nucleotides are TGCAGCGTCAAAACCGGGACAGGGAATGAAAAACTGTTTTTT.

The genes are TRBV25-1 and TRBJ1-2; the match to TRBD1 covers 8 bases. Germline V gene lookup returns CDR1 MGHDK and CDR2 SYGVNS. The V and J ends lost 7 bases and 1 base, in that order; junction bases with no gene match: 8. The CDR3 is 15 residues long. CDR3 loop: CASTAGQGINYGYTF. The CDR3 nucleotides read TGTGCCAGCACGGCAGGACAGGGAATTAACTATGGCTACACCTTC.

The chain combines TRBV10-3 with TRBJ1-4; D remains ambiguous. CDR3 length: 12 residues. Trimming shortened V by 4 bases and J by 6 bases, and 6 bases separated the two germline ends. CDR1 is ENHRY, CDR2 SYGVKD, per germline. CDR3 coding DNA: TGTGCCATCAGTGGCCAAGATGAAAAACTGTTTTTT. Protein product: CAISGQDEKLFF.

The CDR3 nucleotides read TGTGCCAGCAGCGATTTTCGCGGAAACACTGAAGCTTTCTTT. Encoded protein: CASSDFRGNTEAFF. The gene calls are TRBV7-2 and TRBJ1-1; D unresolved. CDR3 length equals 14 residues. V gave up 5 bases and J gave up 2 bases, with 12 bases separating them. Germline CDR1 and CDR2: SGHTA and FQGNSA.

The chain carries TRBV7-2 and TRBJ2-7; D might be TRBD1 (6 bases). Germline CDR1 and CDR2: SGHTA and FQGNSA. Trimming pared 5 bases from V and 5 bases from J, leaving 19 bases between. The CDR3 runs to 15 residues. The CDR3: CASSPQGSISHEQYF. In DNA, the CDR3 is TGTGCCAGCAGCCCCCAGGGGAGCATTAGCCACGAGCAGTACTTC.

In regard to this clone: This CDR3 is also generated by other DNA sequences in the sample. The chain carries TRBV5-1 and TRBJ2-2; D is unresolved. Germline V lookup: CDR1 SGHRS, CDR2 YFSETQ. The CDR3 totals 14 residues. V lost 0 bases, J lost 4 bases, and 7 bases lay in between. The CDR3 sequence is CASSLGEPTGELFF. Here the CDR3 DNA reads TGCGCCAGCAGCTTGGGAGAACCCACCGGGGAGCTGTTTTTT.

This clone occurred many times. The chain has TRBV20-1 and TRBJ2-7; D is ambiguous. This CDR3 has 11 residues. Trimming shortened V by 6 bases and J by 6 bases, and 12 bases separated the two germline ends. Germline V gene lookup returns CDR1 DFQATT and CDR2 SNEGSKA (reference sequence). The CDR3 coding sequence is TGCAGTGCCCTCAAGTTCTCCGAGCAGTACTTC. Translation gives CSALKFSEQYF.

The V gene is TRBV9, the J gene TRBJ2-7, with a tentative D call TRBD2 (6 bases). Germline CDR1 and CDR2: SGDLS and YYNGEE. The V end lost 5 bases, the J end lost 2 bases, and 14 bases lay between the germline ends. The length of the CDR3 is 14 residues. For the CDR3, the DNA is TGTGCCAGCAGGGGACTGTTACGCGCCTACGAGCAGTACTTC. As protein: CASRGLLRAYEQYF.